The 17 T cell receptor beta chains in this list originate from one sample, sequenced in a study of T-cell memory formation after mild COVID-19. TCRdb recomputed calls from the 5' RACE reads with MiXCR, one row per CDR3 protein. This table has roughly 600,000 distinct CDR3 sequences, roughly 18% appearing once. The sequenced sample was PBMCs or a T cell subset sorted from them (not recorded which). These receptors all come from an adult woman who had mild COVID-19 (a few samples of this study predate the infection). Cell type and time point are not known.

The chain joins TRBV20-1 to TRBJ1-5; D might be TRBD1 (5 bases). The V end was cut by 1 base, the J end by 0 bases, with 13 bases between. The CDR3 contains 16 residues. Germline V gene sequence: CDR1 DFQATT, CDR2 SNEGSKA (reference sequence). Written as DNA, the CDR3 is TGCAGTGCTAGAGGGGGGGGACTATATAGCAATCAGCCCCAGCATTTT. Protein: CSARGGGLYSNQPQHF.

This clonotype came up a few times. This chain links TRBV7-3 with TRBJ2-5, with a possible D match to TRBD2 (5 bases). Between the trimmed V and J ends, which lost 5 bases and 5 bases, there was a span of 12 bases. Germline V gene lookup returns CDR1 SGHTA and CDR2 FQGTGA. The CDR3 runs to 13 residues. CDR3 protein: CASSSAPGETQYF. The DNA for the CDR3 is TGTGCCAGCAGCAGCGCCCCGGGGGAGACCCAGTACTTC.

A few counts support this clonotype. The chain employs TRBV7-8 and TRBJ2-1, with D perhaps TRBD2 (6 bases). This CDR3 comprises 16 residues. Trimming shortened V by 8 bases and J by 0 bases, and 17 bases separated the two germline ends. Germline V gene sequence: CDR1 SGHVS, CDR2 FQNEAQ. CDR3 coding DNA: TGTGCCAGCTTTATTAGCGGCCTAAGCTCCTACAATGAGCAGTTCTTC. This encodes CASFISGLSSYNEQFF.

The rearrangement joins TRBV5-6 to TRBJ2-5; 12 bases are shared with TRBD2. V trimming: 4 bases; J trimming: 7 bases; junction bases outside the gene matches: 8. CDR1 is SGHDT, CDR2 YYEEEE, per germline. CDR3 length equals 15 residues. The CDR3 bases are TGTGCCAGCAGCCAGAAGGGACTAGCGGGCTTGACCCAGTACTTC. It is translated as CASSQKGLAGLTQYF. The entire variable domain, with the rest obtained from reference TRBV5-6 and TRBJ2-5, is as follows: DAGVTQSPTHLIKTRGQQVTLRCSPKSGHDTVSWYQQALGQGPQFIFQYYEEEERQRGNFPDRFSGHQFPNYSSELNVNALLLGDSALYLCASSQKGLAGLTQYFGPGTRLLVL.

The V call is TRBV7-2, the J call TRBJ2-1, with D unresolved. The V end was cut by 7 bases, the J end by 0 bases, with 13 bases between. Germline V CDR1 and CDR2: SGHTA, FQGNSA. CDR3 length: 15 residues. The CDR3 region has the DNA TGTGCCAGCATGAAGGGCGGTAGCTCCTACAATGAGCAGTTCTTC. This translates into CASMKGGSSYNEQFF. Full variable domain (rest looked up from reference TRBV7-2 and TRBJ2-1): GAGVSQSPSNKVTEKGKDVELRCDPISGHTALYWYRQSLGQGLEFLIYFQGNSAPDKSGLPSDRFSAERTGGSVSTLTIQRTQQEDSAVYLCASMKGGSSYNEQFFGPGTRLTVL.

The chain uses TRBV24-1 and TRBJ2-1, with 9 positions matching TRBD2. V shed 2 bases and J 4 bases; nucleotides not matched to a gene: 2. Looked up from germline, CDR1 is KGHDR and CDR2 is SFDVKD. The CDR3 covers 15 residues. The CDR3 coding sequence is TGTGCCACCAGTGATTCTACTAGCGGGTACAATGAGCAGTTCTTC. Its protein is CATSDSTSGYNEQFF.

V is TRBV5-5 and J is TRBJ2-2; D ambiguous. Trimming pared 0 bases from V and 1 base from J, leaving 16 bases between. This CDR3 contains 18 residues. Germline CDR1 and CDR2: SGHKS and YYEKEE (reference sequence). CDR3 amino acids: CASSLGRGQAKNTGELFF. The CDR3 DNA sequence: TGTGCCAGCAGCTTGGGTCGTGGGCAGGCCAAGAACACCGGGGAGCTGTTTTTT. Variable domain in full (rest from reference TRBV5-5 and TRBJ2-2): DAGVTQSPTHLIKTRGQQVTLRCSPISGHKSVSWYQQVLGQGPQFIFQYYEKEERGRGNFPDRFSARQFPNYSSELNVNALLLGDSALYLCASSLGRGQAKNTGELFFGEGSRLTVL.

Many counts were recorded for this clonotype. The chain joins TRBV12-3 or TRBV12-4 to TRBJ2-7; 8 nucleotides align to TRBD2. Trimming at V came to 3 bases and at J to 4 bases, leaving 17 bases not matched to a gene. The CDR3 loop spans 18 amino acids. The CDR3 loop reads CASSFLSVAGGSRYEQYF. Written as DNA, the CDR3 is TGTGCCAGCAGTTTTCTCTCCGTGGCGGGAGGTTCCCGATACGAGCAGTACTTC.

This clonotype appeared a few times. V gene TRBV24-1 combines with J gene TRBJ2-3; D possibly corresponds to TRBD1 (6 bases). Germline V lookup: CDR1 KGHDR, CDR2 SFDVKD. The CDR3 covers 14 residues. Trimming took 9 bases from V and 2 from J, leaving 14 bases between them. As DNA, the CDR3 is TGTGCCACCCGCGGGTGGGACACCACAGATACGCAGTATTTT. Its translation: CATRGWDTTDTQYF.

The V and J genes are TRBV18 and TRBJ1-1; the D is unclear. The germline V gene encodes CDR1 KGHSH and CDR2 LQKENI. Trimming removed 0 bases from V and 10 bases from J, with 18 bases in between. CDR3 length: 15 amino acids. For the CDR3, the DNA is TGTGCCAGCTCACCACCGGAGGGAGTTCCTATAGCAGCTTTCTTT. Protein product: CASSPPEGVPIAAFF.

This clonotype turned up a few times. The rearrangement links TRBV2 to TRBJ2-1; D may correspond to TRBD1 or TRBD2 (5 bases each). This CDR3 contains 13 residues. Trimming left V 10 bases short and J 3 bases short, with 13 bases between. In germline, CDR1 is SNHLY, CDR2 FYNNEI. CDR3 DNA sequence: TGTGCCACACGAGGGGCCTACTACAATGAGCAGTTCTTC. It codes for CATRGAYYNEQFF.

J is TRBJ2-7 and V is TRBV13; 9 bases match TRBD1. Per the germline V gene, CDR1 is PRHDT and CDR2 is FYEKMQ (reference sequence). V trimming: 2 bases; J trimming: 5 bases; junction bases outside the gene matches: 4. The CDR3 sequence is 14 residues long. The DNA of the CDR3 is TGTGCCAGCAGCTTATGGCGGGACAGGGACGAGCAGTACTTC. It codes for CASSLWRDRDEQYF.

This clonotype was seen at least ten times. In DNA, the CDR3 is TGTGCCAGCATGGTCGCCCAGGACGAGCAGTACTTC. The encoded protein is CASMVAQDEQYF. The rearrangement joins TRBV2 to TRBJ2-7; D is ambiguous. V shed 7 bases and J shed 5 bases, with 12 bases lying between them. CDR3 length equals 12 residues. From germline, CDR1 is SNHLY and CDR2 FYNNEI.

This rearrangement joins TRBV10-3 to TRBJ1-1; D unresolved. Germline V gives CDR1 ENHRY, CDR2 SYGVKD. The CDR3 is 14 amino acids. Trimming took off 4 bases at V and 4 bases at J, with 13 bases between the two ends. The DNA for the CDR3 is TGTGCCATCAGTGCCCCGTCCTATGTCACTGAAGCTTTCTTT. Protein product: CAISAPSYVTEAFF.

This clonotype was seen only a few times. The gene calls are TRBV9 and TRBJ2-1; D perhaps matches TRBD2 (7 bases). Trimming removed 1 base at V and 7 bases at J, with 21 bases between. This CDR3 spans 17 amino acids. Germline CDR1 and CDR2: SGDLS and YYNGEE. This chain's CDR3 is CASSVTPLGGPRNEQFF. The CDR3 nucleotides are TGTGCCAGCAGCGTAACGCCGTTGGGGGGGCCAAGGAATGAGCAGTTCTTC.

This clonotype appeared many times. The rearrangement joins TRBV20-1 to TRBJ1-1, with D perhaps TRBD1 (5 bases). The CDR3 is 13 amino acids. The germline CDR1 and CDR2 sequences are DFQATT and SNEGSKA (reference sequence). The germline V and J ends were trimmed by 6 bases and 5 bases, with 16 bases remaining between them. The DNA of the CDR3 is TGCAGTGCCCTTCGGGGCCCCGGGACTGAAGCTTTCTTT. It yields the protein CSALRGPGTEAFF.

This clonotype was found a few times. The chain combines TRBV6-5 with TRBJ2-5, with D possibly TRBD1 on 6 matching bases. The CDR3 consists of 18 residues. Germline loops: CDR1 MNHEY, CDR2 SVGAGI. The V and J ends lost 0 bases and 4 bases respectively, with 21 bases between them. The CDR3 nucleotides are TGTGCCAGCAGTTACTCGACCAGGGGAGTGTTTGGTGGAGAGACCCAGTACTTC. Protein sequence: CASSYSTRGVFGGETQYF.